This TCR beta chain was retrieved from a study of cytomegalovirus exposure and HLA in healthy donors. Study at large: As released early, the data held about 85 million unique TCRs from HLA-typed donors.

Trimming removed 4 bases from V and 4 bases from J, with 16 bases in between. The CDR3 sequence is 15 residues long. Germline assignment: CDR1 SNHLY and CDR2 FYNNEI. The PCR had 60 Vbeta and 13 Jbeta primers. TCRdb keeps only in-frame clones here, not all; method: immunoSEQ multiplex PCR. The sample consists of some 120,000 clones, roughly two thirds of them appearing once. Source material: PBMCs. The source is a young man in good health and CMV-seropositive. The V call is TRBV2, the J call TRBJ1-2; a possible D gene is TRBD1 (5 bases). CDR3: CASSVKQESGYGYTF. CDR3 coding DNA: TGTGCCAGCAGTGTAAAACAGGAGAGTGGCTATGGCTACACCTTC.